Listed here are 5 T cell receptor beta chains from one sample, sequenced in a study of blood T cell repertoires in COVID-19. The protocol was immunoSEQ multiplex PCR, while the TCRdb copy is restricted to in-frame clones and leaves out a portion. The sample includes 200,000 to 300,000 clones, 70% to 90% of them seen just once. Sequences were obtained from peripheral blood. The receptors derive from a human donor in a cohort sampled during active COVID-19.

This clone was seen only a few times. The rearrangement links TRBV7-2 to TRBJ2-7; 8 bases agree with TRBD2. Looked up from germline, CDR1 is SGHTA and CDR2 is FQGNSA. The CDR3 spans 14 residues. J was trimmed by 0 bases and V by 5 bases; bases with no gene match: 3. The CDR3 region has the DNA TGTGCCAGCAGCCTTAGCGGGGACTCCTACGAGCAGTACTTC. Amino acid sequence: CASSLSGDSYEQYF.

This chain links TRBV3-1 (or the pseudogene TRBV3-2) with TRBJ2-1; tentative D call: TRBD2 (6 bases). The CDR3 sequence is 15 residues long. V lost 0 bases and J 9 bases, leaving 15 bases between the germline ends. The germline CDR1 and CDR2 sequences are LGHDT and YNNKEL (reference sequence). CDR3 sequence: CASSQDPEGIGEQFF. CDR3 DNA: TGTGCCAGCAGCCAAGATCCGGAGGGGATTGGTGAGCAGTTCTTC.

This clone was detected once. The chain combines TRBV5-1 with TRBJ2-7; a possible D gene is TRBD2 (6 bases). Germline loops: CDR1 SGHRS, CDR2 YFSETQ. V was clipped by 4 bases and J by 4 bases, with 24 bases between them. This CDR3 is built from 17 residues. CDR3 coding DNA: TGCGCCAGCAGCCGGCCGGGTGGCGGGACCATAGCTTACGAGCAGTACTTC. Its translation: CASSRPGGGTIAYEQYF.

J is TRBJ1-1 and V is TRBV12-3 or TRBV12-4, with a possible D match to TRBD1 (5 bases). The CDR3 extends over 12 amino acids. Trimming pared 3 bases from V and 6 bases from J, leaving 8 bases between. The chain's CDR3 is CASSLQGAEAFF. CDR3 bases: TGTGCCAGCAGTTTGCAGGGCGCTGAAGCTTTCTTT.

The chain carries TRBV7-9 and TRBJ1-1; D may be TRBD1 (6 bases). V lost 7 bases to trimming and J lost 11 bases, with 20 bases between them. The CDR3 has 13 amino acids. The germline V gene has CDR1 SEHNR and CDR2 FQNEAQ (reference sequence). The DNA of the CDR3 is TGTGCCAGCACAACCCCCGGGGGGGCGCGGGCTTTCTTT. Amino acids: CASTTPGGARAFF.